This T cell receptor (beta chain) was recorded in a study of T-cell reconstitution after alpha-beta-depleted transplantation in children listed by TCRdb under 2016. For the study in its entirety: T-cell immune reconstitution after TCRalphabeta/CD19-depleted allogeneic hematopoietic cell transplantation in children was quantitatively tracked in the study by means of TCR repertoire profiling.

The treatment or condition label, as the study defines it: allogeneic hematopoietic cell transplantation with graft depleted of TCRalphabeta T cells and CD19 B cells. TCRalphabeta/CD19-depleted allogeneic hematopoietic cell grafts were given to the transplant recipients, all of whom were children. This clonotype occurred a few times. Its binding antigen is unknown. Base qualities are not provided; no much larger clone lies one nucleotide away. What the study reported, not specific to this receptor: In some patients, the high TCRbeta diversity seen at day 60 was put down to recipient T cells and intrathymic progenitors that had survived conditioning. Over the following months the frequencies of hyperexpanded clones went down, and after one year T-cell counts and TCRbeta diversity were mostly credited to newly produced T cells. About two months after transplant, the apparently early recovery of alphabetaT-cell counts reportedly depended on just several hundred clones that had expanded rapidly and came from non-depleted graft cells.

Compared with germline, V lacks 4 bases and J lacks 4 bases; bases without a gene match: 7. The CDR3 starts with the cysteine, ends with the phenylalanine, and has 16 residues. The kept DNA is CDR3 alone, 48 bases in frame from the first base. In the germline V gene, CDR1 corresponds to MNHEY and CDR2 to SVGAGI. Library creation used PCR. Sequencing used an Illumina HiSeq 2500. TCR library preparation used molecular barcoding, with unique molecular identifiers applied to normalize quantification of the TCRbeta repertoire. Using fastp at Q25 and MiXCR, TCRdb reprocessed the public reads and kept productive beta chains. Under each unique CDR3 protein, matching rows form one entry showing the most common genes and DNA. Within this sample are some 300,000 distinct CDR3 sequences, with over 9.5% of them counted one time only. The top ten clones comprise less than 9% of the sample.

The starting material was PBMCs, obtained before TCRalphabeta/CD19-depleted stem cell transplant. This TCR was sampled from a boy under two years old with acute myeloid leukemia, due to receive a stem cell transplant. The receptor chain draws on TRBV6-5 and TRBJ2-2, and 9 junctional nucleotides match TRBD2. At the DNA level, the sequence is TGTGCCAGCAGTTCTTCCCTAGCGGGGATCACCGGGGAGCTGTTTTTT. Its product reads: CASSSSLAGITGELFF.